This entry lists 20 T cell receptor beta chains sequenced from one sample in a study of identical twins. TCRdb passed the 5' RACE reads through MiXCR, listing each CDR3 protein once. This table has 250,000 or so distinct CDR3 sequences, approximately 6.8% appearing once. The same sample was also used in a study of yellow fever vaccine responses in identical twins.

Sequencing used CD8+ T cells sorted from blood. These receptors all stem from a woman in her late teens or twenties in good health.

Ten or more counts support this clonotype. The V gene is TRBV5-6, the J gene TRBJ1-6, with 7 bases matching TRBD1. Germline V lookup: CDR1 SGHDT, CDR2 YYEEEE. The J segment lost 4 bases and the V segment lost 6 bases, leaving 7 bases of the junction unmatched. This CDR3 comprises 15 residues. The CDR3 region is CASTETGQYNSPLHF. The CDR3 nucleotides are TGTGCCAGCACCGAGACGGGACAGTATAATTCACCCCTCCACTTT.

The gene calls are TRBV7-9 and TRBJ2-1; D tentatively reads TRBD1 or TRBD2 (5 bases each). V lost 0 bases, J lost 4 bases, and 13 bases lay in between. CDR1 and CDR2 from the germline V gene are SEHNR and FQNEAQ (reference sequence). The length of the CDR3 is 16 residues. CDR3 sequence: CASSLAGTEEYNEQFF. CDR3 bases: TGTGCCAGCAGCTTAGCCGGGACGGAGGAGTACAATGAGCAGTTCTTC.

The chain joins TRBV5-6 to TRBJ2-7; no clear D. This CDR3 comprises 14 residues. The V end lost 6 bases, the J end lost 2 bases, and 15 bases lay between the germline ends. Per the germline V gene, CDR1 is SGHDT and CDR2 is YYEEEE. The CDR3 bases are TGTGCCAGCACCTTCGAAGGTCGGCCCTACGAGCAGTACTTC. This encodes CASTFEGRPYEQYF. The complete variable domain, with remaining parts taken from reference TRBV5-6 and TRBJ2-7, reads DAGVTQSPTHLIKTRGQQVTLRCSPKSGHDTVSWYQQALGQGPQFIFQYYEEEERQRGNFPDRFSGHQFPNYSSELNVNALLLGDSALYLCASTFEGRPYEQYFGPGTRLTVT.

This clonotype showed up many times. CDR3 sequence: CASSTGLTGELFF. The CDR3 DNA sequence: TGTGCCAGCAGTACGGGACTGACCGGGGAGCTGTTTTTT. The rearrangement links TRBV28 to TRBJ2-2; a possible D gene is TRBD2 (6 bases). Trimming removed 5 bases at V and 5 bases at J, with 9 bases between. The CDR3 runs 13 residues. Germline V gives CDR1 MDHEN, CDR2 SYDVKM.

This clonotype came up a few times. The chain uses TRBV15 and TRBJ1-1; 7 bases map to TRBD1. Germline CDR1 is LNHNV and CDR2 is YYDKDF (reference sequence). J gave up 0 bases and V 0 bases, and 7 bases lay outside the gene matches. CDR3 length: 17 residues. CDR3 residues: CATSRDPRDSLNTEAFF. CDR3 bases: TGTGCCACCAGCAGAGATCCGAGGGACAGCCTGAACACTGAAGCTTTCTTT.

This clonotype was counted at least ten times. This chain connects TRBV6-5 to TRBJ2-5, with 15 bases matching TRBD2. This CDR3 has 18 amino acids. Germline V gene lookup returns CDR1 MNHEY and CDR2 SVGAGI. J lost 1 base, V lost 0 bases, and 3 bases had no gene match. Here the CDR3 reads CASSYSGLAGGVQETQYF. DNA of the CDR3: TGTGCCAGCAGTTACTCGGGACTAGCGGGGGGTGTCCAAGAGACCCAGTACTTC.

This chain links TRBV3-1 with TRBJ2-7; 13 bases fit TRBD2. Germline V gives CDR1 LGHDT, CDR2 YNNKEL (reference sequence). V lost 1 base, J lost 0 bases, and 3 bases stayed unmatched. The CDR3 loop spans 17 amino acids. CDR3 bases: TGTGCCAGCAGCCAAGGGGGACTAGCGGGGAGCTCCTACGAGCAGTACTTC. As protein: CASSQGGLAGSSYEQYF.

In this sample, this clonotype turned up many times. The chain recombines TRBV7-2 with TRBJ2-7; the D is unclear. CDR1 and CDR2 from the germline V gene are SGHTA and FQGNSA. Trimming cost V 3 bases and J 7 bases, with 10 bases left between them. The CDR3 runs to 12 residues. The CDR3 DNA sequence: TGTGCCAGCAGCTTGACCTACTTAGAGCAGTACTTC. Translation: CASSLTYLEQYF.

The rearrangement uses TRBV4-1 and TRBJ2-3, with 10 bases matching TRBD2. Trimming cost V 0 bases and J 0 bases; bases outside gene matches: 3. CDR1 and CDR2 (germline): MGHRA, YSYEKL. The CDR3 loop spans 17 amino acids. CDR3: CASSQDTSGASTDTQYF. The CDR3 bases are TGCGCCAGCAGCCAAGACACTAGCGGGGCGAGCACAGATACGCAGTATTTT.

Only a few counts were recorded for this clonotype. The J gene is TRBJ2-1, the V gene TRBV20-1; D is unresolved. Trimming stripped 0 bases from V and 8 bases from J, with 8 bases between. Germline V lookup: CDR1 DFQATT, CDR2 SNEGSKA (reference sequence). This CDR3 contains 12 residues. CDR3 bases: TGCAGTGCTAGAGATCAGAGCCATGAGCAGTTCTTC. It is translated as CSARDQSHEQFF.

This clonotype was counted a single time. A junction boundary mismatches the germline segment, possibly from a read error. CDR3 DNA: TGCTGTGCTAGCTCTTCTAGCGGGGGGGAGAACACCGGGGAGCTGTTTTTT. Its translation: CCASSSSGGENTGELFF. The gene calls are TRBV20-1 and TRBJ2-2; 12 nucleotides line up with TRBD2. The CDR3 extends over 17 amino acids. Germline V gene lookup returns CDR1 DFQATT and CDR2 SNEGSKA (reference sequence).

This clonotype was found a few times. V usage is TRBV20-1 and J usage is TRBJ2-3; 8 bases are a match to TRBD1. Per the germline V gene, CDR1 is DFQATT and CDR2 is SNEGSKA (reference sequence). CDR3 length: 14 amino acids. Germline trimming cut 6 bases from V and 1 base from J; bases unmatched to any gene: 6. The CDR3 is CSARGQGGTDTQYF. The CDR3 nucleotides read TGCAGTGCCAGGGGGCAGGGAGGCACAGATACGCAGTATTTT.

The V gene is TRBV4-1, the J gene TRBJ2-2; 9 positions agree with TRBD2. This CDR3 is 14 amino acids long. The J segment lost 6 bases and the V segment lost 3 bases, leaving 2 bases of the junction unmatched. CDR1 and CDR2 from the germline V gene are MGHRA and YSYEKL. The DNA of the CDR3 is TGCGCCAGCAGCCATGGCGGGGGGGCCGGGGAGCTGTTTTTT. Its translation: CASSHGGGAGELFF.

This clonotype appeared many times. The rearrangement uses TRBV12-3 or TRBV12-4 and TRBJ1-2; perhaps TRBD1 as D (5 bases). The CDR3 covers 13 residues. V lost 6 bases and J lost 3, with 11 bases in between. The CDR3 DNA reads TGTGCCAGCAGGCAGGGTGCGGACTATGGCTACACCTTC. This sequence encodes CASRQGADYGYTF.

This clonotype came up a few times. The V and J genes are TRBV5-6 and TRBJ2-3; unclear D gene. This CDR3 contains 15 residues. Germline CDR1 reads SGHDT; CDR2 reads YYEEEE. V was clipped by 4 bases and J by 2 bases, with 14 bases between them. CDR3 nucleotide sequence: TGTGCCAGCAGCCAGTCTCCCCCCCCCACAGATACGCAGTATTTT. It codes for CASSQSPPPTDTQYF. The complete variable domain, with remaining parts taken from reference TRBV5-6 and TRBJ2-3, reads DAGVTQSPTHLIKTRGQQVTLRCSPKSGHDTVSWYQQALGQGPQFIFQYYEEEERQRGNFPDRFSGHQFPNYSSELNVNALLLGDSALYLCASSQSPPPTDTQYFGPGTRLTVL.

This clonotype was counted a few times. This chain uses TRBV19 with TRBJ2-7, with D possibly being TRBD2 (5 bases). This CDR3 comprises 14 residues. V lost 3 bases, J lost 0 bases, and 9 bases lay in between. Germline V gives CDR1 LNHDA, CDR2 SQIVND (reference sequence). This CDR3 reads CASSISGSSYEQYF. Here the CDR3 DNA reads TGTGCCAGTAGTATCAGCGGAAGCTCCTACGAGCAGTACTTC.

This clonotype was seen repeatedly, ten times or more. The CDR3 DNA follows: TGTGCCAGCACCCTGGACCAGGGGGAGCAGTTCTTC. Its protein product is CASTLDQGEQFF. This sequence joins TRBV12-3 or TRBV12-4 and TRBJ2-1; possible D gene TRBD1, 6 bases. Trimming cost V 7 bases and J 10 bases, with 14 bases left between them. This CDR3 contains 12 residues.

There are many counts of this clonotype. The chain uses TRBV4-1 and TRBJ2-5, with D possibly being TRBD1 (6 bases). This CDR3 has 15 residues. V was trimmed by 3 bases and J by 5 bases, leaving 16 bases between them. CDR1 is MGHRA, CDR2 YSYEKL, per germline. CDR3 in amino acids: CASSHLGQLGETQYF. In DNA form, the CDR3 reads TGCGCCAGCAGCCACTTAGGACAGCTGGGGGAGACCCAGTACTTC.

The genes are TRBV7-6 and TRBJ2-1; 8 bases fit TRBD2. V shed 1 base, J shed 8 bases, and the junction held 10 bases outside the gene matches. Germline CDR1 SGHVS, CDR2 FNYEAQ. The CDR3 length is 16 residues. The CDR3 coding sequence is TGTGCCAGCAGCTTAGGGACTAGCCCTCGGGGGGATGAGCAGTTCTTC. It codes for CASSLGTSPRGDEQFF.

This clonotype was counted a few times. The genes are TRBV2 and TRBJ2-5, with 12 bases lining up with TRBD2. The germline V gene has CDR1 SNHLY and CDR2 FYNNEI. The CDR3 runs 14 residues. The ends lost 9 bases at V and 1 base at J; junction bases unmatched: 3. The CDR3 region is CASTSGGTQETQYF. The CDR3 nucleotides are TGTGCCAGTACTAGCGGGGGGACCCAAGAGACCCAGTACTTC.